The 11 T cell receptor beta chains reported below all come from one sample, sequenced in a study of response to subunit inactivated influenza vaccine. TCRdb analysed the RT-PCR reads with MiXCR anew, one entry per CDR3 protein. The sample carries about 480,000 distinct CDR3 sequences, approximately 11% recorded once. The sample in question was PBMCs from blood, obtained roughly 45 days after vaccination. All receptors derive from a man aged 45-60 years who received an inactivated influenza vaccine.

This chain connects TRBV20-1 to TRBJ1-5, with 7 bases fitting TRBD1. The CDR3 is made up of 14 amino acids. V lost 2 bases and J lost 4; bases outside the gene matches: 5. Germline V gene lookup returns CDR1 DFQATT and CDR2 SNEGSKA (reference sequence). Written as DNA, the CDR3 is TGCAGTGCTAGAAGACAGGGCCGGAATCAGCCCCAGCATTTT. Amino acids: CSARRQGRNQPQHF.

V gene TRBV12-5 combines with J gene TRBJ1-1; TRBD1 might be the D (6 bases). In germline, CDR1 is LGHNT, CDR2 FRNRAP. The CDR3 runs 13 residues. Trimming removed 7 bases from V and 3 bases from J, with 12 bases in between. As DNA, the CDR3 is TGTGCTAGTGCCATACAGGGTCACACTGAAGCTTTCTTT. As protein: CASAIQGHTEAFF.

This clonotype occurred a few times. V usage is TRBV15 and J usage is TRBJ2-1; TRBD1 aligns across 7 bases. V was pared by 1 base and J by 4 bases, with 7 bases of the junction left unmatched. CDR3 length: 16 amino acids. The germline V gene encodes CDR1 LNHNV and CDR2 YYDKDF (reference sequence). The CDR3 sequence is CATSRARQGTYNEQFF. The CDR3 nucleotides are TGTGCCACCAGCAGAGCCCGACAGGGCACTTACAATGAGCAGTTCTTC.

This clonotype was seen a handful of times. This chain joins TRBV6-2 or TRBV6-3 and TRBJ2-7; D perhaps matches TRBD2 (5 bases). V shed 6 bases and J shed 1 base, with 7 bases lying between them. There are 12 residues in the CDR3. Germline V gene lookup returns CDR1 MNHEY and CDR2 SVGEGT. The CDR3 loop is CASRRLSYEQYF. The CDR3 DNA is TGTGCCAGCAGACGACTATCCTACGAGCAGTACTTC.

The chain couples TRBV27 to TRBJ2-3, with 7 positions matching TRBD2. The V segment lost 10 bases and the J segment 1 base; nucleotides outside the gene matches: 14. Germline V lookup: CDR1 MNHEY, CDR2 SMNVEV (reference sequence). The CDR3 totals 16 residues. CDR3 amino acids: CATMTYSGPGTDTQYF. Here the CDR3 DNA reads TGTGCCACCATGACTTATAGCGGGCCTGGCACAGATACGCAGTATTTT.

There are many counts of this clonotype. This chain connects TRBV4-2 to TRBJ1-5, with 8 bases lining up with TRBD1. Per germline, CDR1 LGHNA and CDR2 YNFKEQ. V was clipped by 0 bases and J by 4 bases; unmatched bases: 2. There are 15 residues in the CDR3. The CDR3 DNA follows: TGTGCCAGCAGCCAAGAGGGACAGGTTAATCAGCCCCAGCATTTT. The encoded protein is CASSQEGQVNQPQHF.

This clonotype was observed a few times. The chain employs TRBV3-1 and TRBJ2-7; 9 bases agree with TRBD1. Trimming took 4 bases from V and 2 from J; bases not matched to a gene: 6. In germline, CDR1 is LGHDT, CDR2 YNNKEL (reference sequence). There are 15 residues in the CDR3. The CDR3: CASSPYRGRAYEQYF. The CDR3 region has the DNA TGTGCCAGCAGCCCTTACAGGGGGCGCGCCTACGAGCAGTACTTC.

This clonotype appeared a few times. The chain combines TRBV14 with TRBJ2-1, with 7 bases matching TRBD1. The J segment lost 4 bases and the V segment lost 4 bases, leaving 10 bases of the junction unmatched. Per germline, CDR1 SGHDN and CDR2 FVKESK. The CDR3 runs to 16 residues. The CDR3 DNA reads TGTGCCAGCAGCCCAAACAGGGGAAGACTTTACAATGAGCAGTTCTTC. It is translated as CASSPNRGRLYNEQFF.

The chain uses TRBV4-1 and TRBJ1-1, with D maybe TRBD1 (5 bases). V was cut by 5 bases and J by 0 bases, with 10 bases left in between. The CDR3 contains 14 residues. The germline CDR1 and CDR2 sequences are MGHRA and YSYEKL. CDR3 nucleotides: TGCGCCAGCAGCGGAGTGACAGTGAACACTGAAGCTTTCTTT. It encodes CASSGVTVNTEAFF.

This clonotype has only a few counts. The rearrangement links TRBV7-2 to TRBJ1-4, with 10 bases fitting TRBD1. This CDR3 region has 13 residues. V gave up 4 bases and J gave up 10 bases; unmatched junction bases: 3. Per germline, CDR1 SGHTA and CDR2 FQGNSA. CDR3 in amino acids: CASSWDRGGKLFF. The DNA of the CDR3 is TGTGCCAGCAGCTGGGACAGGGGTGGAAAACTGTTTTTT.

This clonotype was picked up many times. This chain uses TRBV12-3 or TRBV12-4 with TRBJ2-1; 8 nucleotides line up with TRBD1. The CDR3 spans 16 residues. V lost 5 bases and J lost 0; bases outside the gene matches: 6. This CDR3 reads CASSETGAGSYNEQFF. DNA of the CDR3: TGTGCCAGCAGTGAGACAGGGGCCGGCTCCTACAATGAGCAGTTCTTC.